Listed here is a single TCR beta chain. This sample was taken from a study of Ad26.COV2.S vaccination and SARS-CoV-2 variants. Study information: Donor allocation was to the COV1001 Ad26.COV2.S trial arm. Doses of Ad26.COV2.S were injected into muscle once or twice, 56 days apart.

The method was immunoSEQ multiplex PCR; TCRdb's version includes in-frame clones alone and lacks a portion of them. Here the sample spans 350,000 to 400,000 clones, 70% to 90% being singletons. Treatment indicated: about 20 received Ad26.COV2.S at low or high dose, single or two shots; about 5 received placebo; per-sample allocation not given. Sampling was done on day 63 after the first vaccine or placebo injection. This adult donor, from Boston, was 18-55 years old. The germline gives CDR1 GTSNPN, CDR2 SVGIG (reference sequence). CDR3 length: 14 residues. V dropped 0 bases and J dropped 2 bases, with 8 bases sitting between them.

The chain is built from TRBV30 and TRBJ1-5; D is undetermined. The receptor was isolated from a person between 18 and 65 years old who received the Ad26.COV2.S COVID-19 vaccine or a placebo. The starting material was peripheral blood, obtained in a trial of Ad26.COV2.S vaccine versus placebo. Here the CDR3 reads CAWSVPGRNQPQHF. The CDR3, as DNA: TGTGCCTGGAGTGTACCTGGGCGCAATCAGCCCCAGCATTTT.